This T cell receptor beta chain appears in the sequencing data of a study of blood T cell repertoires in COVID-19. As for the study in general: Some COVID-19 samples were acute and others convalescent; all came from the United States, Italy and Spain. From T cells, B-cell-depleted T cells, or PBMCs came the material, which was cDNA or gDNA.

This CDR3 is 16 amino acids long. The V and J ends lost 5 bases and 8 bases respectively, with 22 bases between them. Germline V CDR1 and CDR2: MDHEN, SYDVKM. Under the authors' procedure: Amplifying reference gene primers gave estimates of nucleated cell counts. Data came from immunoSEQ multiplex PCR; TCRdb stores just in-frame clones and leaves some out. V and J calls plus clone size are reproduced from that table; the DNA served to infer D and trimming. The sample has a few hundred thousand clones; around 83% are singletons. This chain uses TRBV28 with TRBJ2-1, with a weak D call TRBD2 (5 bases). The TCR was taken from a man aged 35 to 55 with acute or convalescent COVID-19. Specimen: peripheral blood. The CDR3 DNA sequence: TGTGCCAGCAGTCTGGGGAAAACCGCACGGGATTATGAGCAGTTCTTC. Translated: CASSLGKTARDYEQFF.